A selection of T cell receptor beta chains follows, all from one sample in a study of spatial heterogeneity in lung cancer. Each CDR3 protein is one row after TCRdb ran MiXCR on the 5' RACE reads. Of 110,000 or so distinct CDR3 sequences in the sample, approximately 11% were seen once. This material consisted of PBMCs, taken at follow-up. The receptors shown here come from a female donor with early-stage non-small cell lung cancer. Both conserved end residues are part of each CDR3. Fields, in order: clone size, V gene, D gene, J gene, CDR3 DNA, CDR3 protein. D genes are given only for firm matches. Only some rows state a clone size, as once, few, many or a class for expanded clones.

clone size: few; V gene: TRBV4-2; D gene: -; J gene: TRBJ2-3; CDR3 DNA: TGTGCCAGCAGCCAAGATGGGAAAGGTTCGGATACGCAGTATTTT; CDR3 protein: CASSQDGKGSDTQYF
clone size: many; V gene: TRBV28; D gene: -; J gene: TRBJ1-2; CDR3 DNA: TGTGCCAGCAGTCCCCCGTCTCGGGATGCCTATGGCTACACCTTC; CDR3 protein: CASSPPSRDAYGYTF
clone size: few; V gene: TRBV27; D gene: TRBD2; J gene: TRBJ2-7; CDR3 DNA: TGTGCCAGCAGAGGACTAGCGGGAGTTGAAGGGTCCTACGAGCAGTACTTC; CDR3 protein: CASRGLAGVEGSYEQYF
clone size: few; V gene: TRBV30; D gene: -; J gene: TRBJ2-4; CDR3 DNA: TGTGCCTCAGGGAGTTGGACCAAAAACATTCAGTACTTC; CDR3 protein: CASGSWTKNIQYF
clone size: many; V gene: TRBV10-3; D gene: TRBD1; J gene: TRBJ1-1; CDR3 DNA: TGTGCCATCAGTGAGCCACGGACAGGGAAAGCTTTCTTT; CDR3 protein: CAISEPRTGKAFF
clone size: few; V gene: TRBV4-2; D gene: TRBD2; J gene: TRBJ2-2; CDR3 DNA: TGTGCCAGCAGCTATAGTATTAGCGGGACGAACACCGGGGAGCTGTTTTTT; CDR3 protein: CASSYSISGTNTGELFF
clone size: many; V gene: TRBV9; D gene: -; J gene: TRBJ2-3; CDR3 DNA: TGTGCCAGCAGCCCCAGCCTATACACAGATACGCAGTATTTT; CDR3 protein: CASSPSLYTDTQYF
clone size: -; V gene: TRBV6-4; D gene: -; J gene: TRBJ1-5; CDR3 DNA: TGTGCCAGCAGTGACTCCCAGGAAGGGAGTCAGCCCCAGCATTTT; CDR3 protein: CASSDSQEGSQPQHF
clone size: many; V gene: TRBV19; D gene: -; J gene: TRBJ1-5; CDR3 DNA: TGTGCCAGTAGTATAGCCCTAAATCAGCCCCAGCATTTT; CDR3 protein: CASSIALNQPQHF
clone size: few; V gene: TRBV28; D gene: -; J gene: TRBJ2-7; CDR3 DNA: TGTGCCAGCAGTTCCGACAGCTACGAGCAGTACTTC; CDR3 protein: CASSSDSYEQYF
clone size: many; V gene: TRBV20-1; D gene: TRBD2; J gene: TRBJ2-3; CDR3 DNA: TGCAGTGCTAGATCTAGCGGGAGAACAGATACGCAGTATTTT; CDR3 protein: CSARSSGRTDTQYF
clone size: -; V gene: TRBV6-5; D gene: -; J gene: TRBJ2-3; CDR3 DNA: TGTGCCAGCAGTTACCAGACCCAAACTGGCACAGATACGCAGTATTTT; CDR3 protein: CASSYQTQTGTDTQYF
clone size: -; V gene: TRBV28; D gene: -; J gene: TRBJ2-7; CDR3 DNA: TGTGCCAGCAGATTTCTAGGGTCGCGCGGGGCTGGCCACGAGCAGTACTTC; CDR3 protein: CASRFLGSRGAGHEQYF
clone size: few; V gene: TRBV9; D gene: TRBD2; J gene: TRBJ2-1; CDR3 DNA: TGTGCCAGCAGCGCTAGCGGATTGTCTTACAATGAGCAGTTCTTC; CDR3 protein: CASSASGLSYNEQFF
clone size: many; V gene: TRBV15; D gene: -; J gene: TRBJ2-5; CDR3 DNA: TGTGCCACCAGCAGAGCGGGCAGCCAAGAGACCCAGTACTTC; CDR3 protein: CATSRAGSQETQYF
clone size: many; V gene: TRBV28; D gene: -; J gene: TRBJ2-7; CDR3 DNA: TGTGCCAGCAGTACCCTAAGCCCAGAATTCTCCTACGAGCAGTACTTC; CDR3 protein: CASSTLSPEFSYEQYF
clone size: -; V gene: TRBV2; D gene: -; J gene: TRBJ1-5; CDR3 DNA: TGTGCCAGCAGTGACTCGAGGGGCCAGATTAGCAATCAGCCCCAGCATTTT; CDR3 protein: CASSDSRGQISNQPQHF
clone size: many; V gene: TRBV4-3; D gene: -; J gene: TRBJ1-5; CDR3 DNA: TGCGCCAGCAGCCAAGGTTTAAGGCAGCCCCAGCATTTT; CDR3 protein: CASSQGLRQPQHF
clone size: many; V gene: TRBV12-3/TRBV12-4; D gene: -; J gene: TRBJ2-5; CDR3 DNA: TGTGCCAGCAAGGCAGGGAACCAAGAGACCCAGTACTTC; CDR3 protein: CASKAGNQETQYF
clone size: once; V gene: TRBV25-1; D gene: -; J gene: TRBJ1-1; CDR3 DNA: TGTGCCAGCAGTTATACAGGAGGGACTGAAGCTTTCTTT; CDR3 protein: CASSYTGGTEAFF
clone size: few; V gene: TRBV5-8; D gene: TRBD1; J gene: TRBJ1-5; CDR3 DNA: TGTGCCACCGGACAGGGGACAATTAGCAATCAGCCCCAGCATTTT; CDR3 protein: CATGQGTISNQPQHF
clone size: -; V gene: TRBV5-1; D gene: -; J gene: TRBJ2-1; CDR3 DNA: TGCGCCAGCAGCTTGACACGATATGAGCAGTTCTTC; CDR3 protein: CASSLTRYEQFF
clone size: few; V gene: TRBV11-2; D gene: -; J gene: TRBJ2-3; CDR3 DNA: TGTGCCAGCAGCTCTCCCGGGACCCAGAGGGCAGATACGCAGTATTTT; CDR3 protein: CASSSPGTQRADTQYF
clone size: many; V gene: TRBV18; D gene: -; J gene: TRBJ1-4; CDR3 DNA: TGTGCCAGCTCACCACGGACTAATGAAAAACTGTTTTTT; CDR3 protein: CASSPRTNEKLFF
clone size: -; V gene: TRBV24-1; D gene: -; J gene: TRBJ1-5; CDR3 DNA: TGTGCCACCAGTGATAATCCGGGATCAACTCGTCGGGGCAATCAGCCCCAGCATTTT; CDR3 protein: CATSDNPGSTRRGNQPQHF
clone size: few; V gene: TRBV7-2; D gene: TRBD1; J gene: TRBJ1-1; CDR3 DNA: TGTGCCAGCAGCTCGGGACAGGGTTCGACTGAAGCTTTCTTT; CDR3 protein: CASSSGQGSTEAFF
clone size: -; V gene: TRBV11-2; D gene: TRBD1; J gene: TRBJ2-5; CDR3 DNA: TGTGCCAGCAGCCTAGGGACAGGGGCGGGAGAGACCCAGTACTTC; CDR3 protein: CASSLGTGAGETQYF
clone size: few; V gene: TRBV11-3; D gene: -; J gene: TRBJ2-1; CDR3 DNA: TGTGCCAGCAGGCCCGAGAGCTCCTACAATGAGCAGTTCTTC; CDR3 protein: CASRPESSYNEQFF
clone size: -; V gene: TRBV27; D gene: TRBD2; J gene: TRBJ2-3; CDR3 DNA: TGTGCCAGCAGTTTATGGTCTAGCGGGAGTACAGATACGCAGTATTTT; CDR3 protein: CASSLWSSGSTDTQYF
clone size: -; V gene: TRBV7-9; D gene: -; J gene: TRBJ2-5; CDR3 DNA: TGTGCCAGCAGCAAAGCTGGCGGGCGCGGCAGGGAGACCCAGTACTTC; CDR3 protein: CASSKAGGRGRETQYF